This T cell receptor (beta chain) comes out of a study of blood T cells in healthy people across ages. Study summary: When template switching was applied, about one barcoded beta molecule was captured per two T cells.

Caucasian, healthy and from Russia, the donors were aged between about 6 and 100. The germline V gene has CDR1 MDHEN and CDR2 SYDVKM. V was pared by 5 bases and J by 9 bases, with 10 bases between. This CDR3 is 12 amino acids long. Primers used in a second PCR of about 7 to 12 cycles were a sample-barcoded 5' primer and a J-beta primer mix. TCRdb ran MiXCR on the 5' RACE reads and lists one entry per CDR3 protein. The table has 1.2 million to 1.5 million distinct CDR3 sequences, 35% to 45% seen once. Comments on this clonotype: Its antigen is unidentified.

General study findings and limits: Samples with more naive T cells showed higher observed beta diversity. A roughly linear age-dependent decrease characterized TCR beta diversity per million T cells.

Sequencing input: blood. The sequence was collected from a young woman in good health. The genes are TRBV28 and TRBJ1-4, with no clear D. DNA for the CDR3: TGTGCCAGCAGTCCTACCGGGAAAAAACTGTTTTTT. Amino acids: CASSPTGKKLFF.